Described below is a single T cell receptor (beta chain) sequence and its context. The antigen is undetermined. The table came from immunoSEQ multiplex PCR; TCRdb's copy has only in-frame clones and leaves some out. Of roughly 2,300,000 clones in the sample, around 93% were seen once. This entry comes from a study of shared clonotypes between healthy human individuals. Study-wide results and limits: When naive CD4 clonotypes were compared across several donors, 4% to 6.5% were shared. Researchers found naive subsets generally carried larger estimated richness than memory subsets.

The CDR3 consists of 15 residues. Germline values: CDR1 SGHTA, CDR2 FQGTGA. The ends were cut back, 3 bases at V and 5 bases at J, with 14 bases in the middle. The chain joins TRBV7-3 to TRBJ2-1; D possibly matches TRBD1 or TRBD2 (5 bases each). This receptor was obtained from a man younger than 30 in good health. Some clones in this sample may be carry-over from other donors' samples. Sequencing was performed on naive CD4+ T cells from PBMCs. Sample subset: CD45RA+ positively selected. Written as DNA, the CDR3 is TGTGCCAGCAGCTTCGGGGACCGACCCAACAATGAGCAGTTCTTC. This sequence encodes CASSFGDRPNNEQFF. Full variable domain (rest looked up from reference TRBV7-3 and TRBJ2-1): GAGVSQTPSNKVTEKGKYVELRCDPISGHTALYWYRQSLGQGPEFLIYFQGTGAADDSGLPNDRFFAVRPEGSVSTLKIQRTERGDSAVYLCASSFGDRPNNEQFFGPGTRLTVL.